This record looks at one T cell receptor (beta chain) sequence and its context. Trimming stripped 9 bases from V and 2 bases from J, with 13 bases between. The CDR3 is made up of 14 amino acids. Germline CDR1 is LNHDA and CDR2 is SQIVND (reference sequence). Some clones are missing from TCRdb's copy, which holds only in-frame ones; the method was immunoSEQ multiplex PCR. The sample contains fewer than 300,000 clones, 82% of which appear only once. This specimen comes from a study of blood T cell repertoires in COVID-19. Study information: COVID-19 samples collected from the United States, Italy and Spain covered acute and convalescent phases. T cells, B-cell-depleted T cells, or PBMCs provided the cDNA or gDNA that served as material.

The sequenced sample consisted of peripheral blood. The chain uses TRBV19 and TRBJ2-2; D may be TRBD1 (6 bases). The clonotype comes from a woman aged 18-29 years with acute or convalescent COVID-19. CDR3 region: CASSSDRNTGELFF. The CDR3 nucleotides read TGTGCCAGCTCATCGGACAGAAACACCGGGGAGCTGTTTTTT.